This T cell receptor beta chain was obtained from a study of CD8 T cells in ankylosing spondylitis. The CDR3 runs to 15 residues. Germline-derived CDR1 and CDR2 are MNHEY and SMNVEV (reference sequence). Trimming stripped 5 bases from V and 3 bases from J, with 15 bases between. Study results and caveats: A TCR beta motif of fewer than ten highly homologous variants seemed to mark ankylosing spondylitis blood. Disease-linked clones were CD8+ and relatively rare in peripheral blood. Earlier reports found some motif variants in synovial fluid and blood in reactive arthritis.

As regards this clonotype: The antigen is undetermined.

Scientists made TCR beta libraries using quantitative 5'-RACE with molecular barcodes. MiXCR, run by TCRdb on the 5' RACE reads, gives a single entry per CDR3 protein. The sample lists 300,000 to 400,000 distinct CDR3 sequences; 20% were seen once. V usage is TRBV27 and J usage is TRBJ2-3, with D possibly being TRBD2 (6 bases). This TCR came from a male donor with ankylosing spondylitis or in good health (not recorded which). Sequencing input: blood, either unsorted or a sorted T cell fraction (not recorded which). The DNA of the CDR3 is TGTGCCAGCAGTCCATCGTGGGGGAGGACAGATACGCAGTATTTT. Amino acid sequence: CASSPSWGRTDTQYF.